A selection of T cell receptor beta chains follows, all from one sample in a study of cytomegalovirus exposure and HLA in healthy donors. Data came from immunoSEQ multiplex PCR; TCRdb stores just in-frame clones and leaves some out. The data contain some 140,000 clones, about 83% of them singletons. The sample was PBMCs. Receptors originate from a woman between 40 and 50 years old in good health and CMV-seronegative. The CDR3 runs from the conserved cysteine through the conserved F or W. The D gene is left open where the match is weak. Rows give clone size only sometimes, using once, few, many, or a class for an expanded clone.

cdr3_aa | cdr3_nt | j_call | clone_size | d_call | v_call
CASSRDRVNQPQHF | TGTGCCAGCAGCCGGGACAGGGTAAATCAGCCCCAGCATTTT | TRBJ1-5 | NA | TRBD1 | TRBV7-2
CASSFYTDSSDQDTEAFF | TGTGCCAGCAGCTTTTACACGGACAGTTCTGACCAAGACACTGAAGCTTTCTTT | TRBJ1-1 | NA | NA | TRBV7-9
CASSLRTSANTGELFF | TGCGCCAGCAGCCTTCGGACTAGCGCGAACACCGGGGAGCTGTTTTTT | TRBJ2-2 | NA | TRBD2 | TRBV5-1
CASSPTGPPTDTQYF | TGTGCCAGCAGCCCGACAGGGCCCCCCACAGATACGCAGTATTTT | TRBJ2-3 | NA | TRBD1 | TRBV14
CASSSGQALTNEKLFF | TGTGCCAGCAGTTCCGGACAGGCCTTAACTAATGAAAAACTGTTTTTT | TRBJ1-4 | once | TRBD1 | TRBV28
CASRPVTGAGYEQYF | TGTGCCAGCAGACCCGTTACAGGGGCTGGTTACGAGCAGTACTTC | TRBJ2-7 | few | TRBD1 | TRBV6-5
CASSKLAGSTDTQYF | TGTGCCAGCAGTAAACTAGCGGGGAGCACAGATACGCAGTATTTT | TRBJ2-3 | NA | TRBD2 | TRBV2
CASSTSGQGYEQYF | TGTGCCAGCAGTACCTCGGGACAGGGCTACGAGCAGTACTTC | TRBJ2-7 | NA | TRBD1 | TRBV28
CASSIQGGDQPQHF | TGCGCCAGCAGCATACAGGGGGGTGATCAGCCCCAGCATTTT | TRBJ1-5 | NA | TRBD1 | TRBV5-1
CASKSENNEKLFF | TGTGCCAGCAAGTCGGAGAATAATGAAAAACTGTTTTTT | TRBJ1-4 | few | NA | TRBV6-1
CATKRGPWANTEAFF | TGTGCCACAAAGAGGGGGCCGTGGGCGAACACTGAAGCTTTCTTT | TRBJ1-1 | NA | TRBD1 | TRBV6-5
CASSLADSPNQPQHF | TGTGCCAGCAGCTTAGCGGACAGCCCTAATCAGCCCCAGCATTTT | TRBJ1-5 | once | NA | TRBV7-8
CASSLEYSAQYF | TGTGCCAGCAGTCTCGAGTATTCGGCCCAGTACTTC | TRBJ2-5 | NA | NA | TRBV28
CASSPDRVEVRPQHF | TGTGCCAGCAGTCCAGACAGGGTAGAGGTTCGGCCCCAGCATTTT | TRBJ1-5 | NA | TRBD1 | TRBV28
CASSVDPSGGPLSYEQYF | TGTGCCAGCAGCGTAGACCCTAGCGGGGGCCCCCTCTCCTACGAGCAGTACTTC | TRBJ2-7 | NA | TRBD2 | TRBV9
CASSRSTDTQYF | TGTGCCAGCAGCCGGAGCACAGATACGCAGTATTTT | TRBJ2-3 | NA | NA | TRBV11-3
CASSRIGQGTSYEQYF | TGTGCCAGCTCACGTATAGGACAGGGGACTTCCTACGAGCAGTACTTC | TRBJ2-7 | NA | TRBD1 | TRBV18
CASSIEQLAGEGFSTDTQYF | TGTGCCAGTAGTATAGAGCAACTAGCGGGGGAGGGTTTTAGCACAGATACGCAGTATTTT | TRBJ2-3 | NA | TRBD2 | TRBV19
CASSLRGGGEKLFF | TGTGCCAGCAGCTTGCGGGGCGGGGGGGAAAAACTGTTTTTT | TRBJ1-4 | NA | NA | TRBV5-4
CSSSSRGDGYTF | TGTTCCAGCAGCTCGCGGGGGGATGGCTACACCTTC | TRBJ1-2 | few | NA | TRBV7-9
CASSDGTSGGETQYF | TGTGCCAGCAGCGACGGGACTAGCGGGGGAGAGACCCAGTACTTC | TRBJ2-5 | NA | TRBD2 | TRBV2
CAISPLAQGDTQYF | TGTGCCATCAGTCCACTAGCACAAGGAGATACGCAGTATTTT | TRBJ2-3 | NA | NA | TRBV10-3
CASSLAGNYGYTF | TGTGCCAGCAGTTTAGCGGGGAACTATGGCTACACCTTC | TRBJ1-2 | NA | NA | TRBV28
CASSGQVYTGELFF | TGTGCCAGTTCGGGACAGGTGTACACCGGGGAGCTGTTTTTT | TRBJ2-2 | NA | TRBD1 | TRBV25-1
CASSGEGTSYEQYF | TGTGCCAGCAGTGGAGAGGGTACGAGCTACGAGCAGTACTTC | TRBJ2-7 | NA | NA | TRBV2
CASSVRDYRQTQYF | TGTGCCAGCAGCGTCCGGGACTATCGGCAGACCCAGTACTTC | TRBJ2-5 | NA | TRBD2 | TRBV7-8
CASSLGDRWAFF | TGTGCCAGCAGCTTAGGTGACAGGTGGGCTTTCTTT | TRBJ1-1 | NA | NA | TRBV11-3
CASSLAAGGGDRETQYF | TGCGCCAGCAGCTTGGCAGCGGGAGGGGGTGACAGAGAGACCCAGTACTTC | TRBJ2-5 | NA | TRBD2 | TRBV5-1
CASSIGGGRSNQPQHF | TGTGCCAGTAGTATAGGGGGGGGACGGAGCAATCAGCCCCAGCATTTT | TRBJ1-5 | NA | NA | TRBV19
CASSPASPGSNQPQHF | TGTGCCAGCAGCCCCGCCTCCCCGGGAAGCAATCAGCCCCAGCATTTT | TRBJ1-5 | NA | NA | TRBV4-2
CSVELEVSAFF | TGCAGCGTTGAACTGGAGGTTTCAGCTTTCTTT | TRBJ1-1 | NA | NA | TRBV29-1
CASSSEGEQFF | TGTGCCAGCAGCTCGGAGGGTGAGCAGTTCTTC | TRBJ2-1 | NA | NA | TRBV7-8